These 18 T cell receptor beta chains originate from one sample sequenced in a study of blood T cells in healthy people across ages. The authors ran a second PCR of about 7 to 11 cycles using a sample-barcoded 5' primer and a J-beta primer mix. TCRdb ran MiXCR on the 5' RACE reads and lists one entry per CDR3 protein. The sample shows approximately 580,000 distinct CDR3 sequences, about 24% of them seen only once. This sample also belongs to another study, concerning T cells of mothers and their children.

Sample: blood. The receptors here all came from a boy younger than 18 in good health.

The CDR3 sequence: CASSQQSQGSTGELFF. The CDR3 DNA reads as TGTGCCAGCAGCCAGCAGTCTCAGGGATCCACCGGGGAGCTGTTTTTT. The chain recombines TRBV7-3 with TRBJ2-2; maybe TRBD1 (5 bases). The CDR3 has 16 amino acids. Trimming left V 5 bases short and J 4 bases short, with 17 bases between. From germline, CDR1 is SGHTA and CDR2 FQGTGA.

CDR3 DNA: TGCGCCAGCAGCCCCGGGGGCCATGAAGCTTTCTTT. It codes for CASSPGGHEAFF. The chain combines TRBV4-3 with TRBJ1-1; TRBD1 might be the D (6 bases). The CDR3 contains 12 residues. CDR1 is LGHNA and CDR2 is YSLEER in the germline V gene. Trimming stripped 4 bases from V and 7 bases from J, with 10 bases between.

This CDR3 is CASSEPGNEQFF. For the CDR3, the DNA is TGTGCCAGCAGTGAACCTGGCAATGAGCAGTTCTTC. The chain carries TRBV2 and TRBJ2-5; unclear D gene. The J call could be wrong; TRBJ2-1 is a better fit for the DNA end. This CDR3 comprises 12 residues. Germline V lookup: CDR1 SNHLY, CDR2 FYNNEI.

This chain uses TRBV6-2 or TRBV6-3 with TRBJ2-7, with 8 bases lining up with TRBD1. J gave up 9 bases and V 4 bases, and 14 bases lay outside the gene matches. CDR3 length equals 15 residues. The germline gives CDR1 MNHEY, CDR2 SVGEGT. The CDR3 region is CASSSRGLEDGRQYF. The CDR3 DNA sequence: TGTGCCAGCAGTTCCAGGGGGCTGGAGGATGGAAGGCAGTACTTC.

The V and J genes are TRBV2 and TRBJ2-3; TRBD1 agrees at 7 bases. V lost 7 bases to trimming and J lost 1 base; unmatched junction nucleotides: 8. Germline-derived CDR1 and CDR2 are SNHLY and FYNNEI. CDR3 length equals 15 residues. The CDR3 protein is CASKPTTGGTDTQYF. CDR3 sequence (DNA): TGTGCCAGCAAACCTACTACAGGGGGCACAGATACGCAGTATTTT.

The CDR3 bases are TGCAGTGCTAGTCGGCAGAACTATGGCTACACCTTC. It translates to CSASRQNYGYTF. V gene TRBV20-1 combines with J gene TRBJ1-2, with D hard to call. Trimming removed 3 bases at V and 2 bases at J, with 7 bases between. From germline, CDR1 is DFQATT and CDR2 SNEGSKA (reference sequence). The CDR3 covers 12 residues.

Of note for this clonotype: A junction boundary mismatches the germline segment, possibly from a read error. V usage is TRBV18 and J usage is TRBJ2-7; no firm D call. The germline V gene has CDR1 KGHSH and CDR2 LQKENI. This CDR3 has 13 amino acids. The CDR3 here is CASSPSSSSEQYF. In DNA, the CDR3 is TGTGCCAGCTCACCATCCTCATCCTCCGAGCAGTACTTC.

This clonotype was picked up one time. The rearrangement uses TRBV12-3 or TRBV12-4 and TRBJ1-4, with a weak D call TRBD1 (6 bases). The CDR3 sequence is 14 residues long. Trimming took 7 bases from V and 8 from J, leaving 17 bases between them. CDR3 in amino acids: CASTNDRKNEKLFF. The CDR3 DNA is TGTGCCAGCACCAACGACAGGAAGAACGAAAAACTGTTTTTT.

This chain connects TRBV30 to TRBJ1-4, with D uncertain. This CDR3 is 12 amino acids long. Germline V gene sequence: CDR1 GTSNPN, CDR2 SVGIG (reference sequence). Trimming shortened V by 7 bases and J by 4 bases, and 10 bases separated the two germline ends. For the CDR3, the DNA is TGTGCCTTCGGGCTACATAATGAAAAACTGTTTTTT. This codes for CAFGLHNEKLFF.

Ten or more counts support this clonotype. The chain carries TRBV7-9 and TRBJ2-7; D not certain. CDR1 is SEHNR, CDR2 FQNEAQ, per germline (reference sequence). The CDR3 is made up of 11 amino acids. Trimming stripped 6 bases from V and 0 bases from J, with 3 bases between. CDR3: CASSNSYEQYF. The CDR3 DNA sequence: TGTGCCAGCAGTAACTCCTACGAGCAGTACTTC.

The chain couples TRBV27 to TRBJ2-1; D is perhaps TRBD2 (6 bases). This CDR3 contains 14 residues. The germline V gene has CDR1 MNHEY and CDR2 SMNVEV (reference sequence). V lost 5 bases to trimming and J lost 7 bases, with 15 bases between them. The chain's CDR3 is CASSPGLRGNEQFF. The CDR3 DNA reads as TGTGCCAGCAGTCCGGGACTTCGGGGGAATGAGCAGTTCTTC.

The genes are TRBV28 and TRBJ2-7; 8 positions agree with TRBD2. The length of the CDR3 is 16 residues. After removal of 5 bases from V and 3 bases from J, the junction contained 12 bases not matched to a gene. In germline, CDR1 is MDHEN, CDR2 SYDVKM. The CDR3 DNA reads as TGTGCCAGCAGTCGACGGCAAACTAGCGGCGACTACGAGCAGTACTTC. It is translated as CASSRRQTSGDYEQYF. Combining the CDR3 with reference TRBV28 and TRBJ2-7 gives the whole variable domain DVKVTQSSRYLVKRTGEKVFLECVQDMDHENMFWYRQDPGLGLRLIYFSYDVKMKEKGDIPEGYSVSREKKERFSLILESASTNQTSMYLCASSRRQTSGDYEQYFGPGTRLTVT.

In this sample, this clonotype turned up a few times. The CDR3 sequence: CASSRVGQGAYNEQFF. The CDR3 DNA follows: TGCGCCAGCAGCCGAGTCGGACAGGGGGCATACAATGAGCAGTTCTTC. The V and J genes are TRBV4-1 and TRBJ2-1; 11 bases line up with TRBD1. Trimming removed 4 bases from V and 4 bases from J; junction bases left unmatched: 6. There are 16 residues in the CDR3. Germline CDR1 MGHRA, CDR2 YSYEKL.

In this sample, this clonotype turned up a few times. V usage is TRBV28 and J usage is TRBJ2-1; 7 bases line up with TRBD2. The CDR3 has 12 amino acids. CDR1 and CDR2 from the germline V gene are MDHEN and SYDVKM. CDR3 region: CEVAGSYNEQFF. The CDR3 bases are TGTGAGGTAGCGGGCTCCTACAATGAGCAGTTCTTC.

The chain joins TRBV6-1 to TRBJ1-1, with D unclear. The CDR3 is 15 residues long. Trimming removed 5 bases at V and 1 base at J, with 14 bases between. Germline-derived CDR1 and CDR2 are MNHNS and SASEGT. The CDR3 DNA is TGTGCCAGCAGTATTCGTAAGGACGGGAACACTGAAGCTTTCTTT. As protein: CASSIRKDGNTEAFF.

This clonotype was observed once. The chain has TRBV7-6 and TRBJ1-3; a possible D gene is TRBD1 (5 bases). Germline V gives CDR1 SGHVS, CDR2 FNYEAQ. V dropped 3 bases and J dropped 6 bases, with 15 bases sitting between them. The CDR3 has 15 residues. The CDR3: CASSFEGMIENTIYF. CDR3 sequence (DNA): TGTGCCAGCAGCTTCGAGGGGATGATTGAAAACACCATATATTTT.

This clonotype was detected a few times. The chain links TRBV12-3 or TRBV12-4 to TRBJ1-3; D unclear. The CDR3 loop spans 15 amino acids. Between the trimmed V and J ends, which lost 3 bases and 0 bases, there was a span of 9 bases. This CDR3 reads CASSLLQRSGNTIYF. DNA for the CDR3: TGTGCCAGCAGTTTGCTACAGCGCTCTGGAAACACCATATATTTT.

This clonotype has a handful of counts. The gene calls are TRBV28 and TRBJ1-6; 7 nucleotides align to TRBD1. The germline V gene has CDR1 MDHEN and CDR2 SYDVKM. The CDR3 is 15 amino acids. Unmatched junction bases numbered 10, after V lost 7 bases and J lost 7 bases. The CDR3 sequence: CASISETGRNSPLHF. The DNA of the CDR3 is TGTGCCAGCATTTCCGAGACAGGGCGGAATTCACCCCTCCACTTT.